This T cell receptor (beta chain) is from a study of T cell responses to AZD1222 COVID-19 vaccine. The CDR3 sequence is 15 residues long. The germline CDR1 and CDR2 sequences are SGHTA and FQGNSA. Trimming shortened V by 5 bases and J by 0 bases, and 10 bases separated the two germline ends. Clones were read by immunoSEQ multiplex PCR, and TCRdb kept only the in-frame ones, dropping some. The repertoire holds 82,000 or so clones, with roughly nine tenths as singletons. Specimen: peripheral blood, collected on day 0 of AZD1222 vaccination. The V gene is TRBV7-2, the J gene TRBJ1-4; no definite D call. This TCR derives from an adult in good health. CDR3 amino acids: CASSRDGATNEKLFF. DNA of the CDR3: TGTGCCAGCAGCCGCGACGGAGCAACTAATGAAAAACTGTTTTTT.